The 15 T cell receptor beta chains below were found in one sample sequenced in a study of blood T cell repertoires in COVID-19. Clones were read by immunoSEQ multiplex PCR, and TCRdb kept only the in-frame ones, dropping some. The table includes some 200,000 clones, more than 65% detected once. The material sequenced was peripheral blood. These receptors all stem from a woman in her 30s who had recovered from COVID-19.

J is TRBJ1-6 and V is TRBV28; 8 nucleotides agree with TRBD1. This CDR3 spans 15 amino acids. From germline, CDR1 is MDHEN and CDR2 SYDVKM. With 3 bases clipped from V and 7 bases from J, the junction kept 5 bases outside the gene matches. The CDR3 reads CASSFSTGGNSPLHF. CDR3 in DNA: TGTGCCAGCAGTTTCAGTACAGGGGGGAATTCACCCCTCCACTTT.

The rearrangement uses TRBV27 and TRBJ2-5, with 7 bases identical to TRBD1. Trimming at V came to 5 bases and at J to 4 bases, leaving 10 bases not matched to a gene. Germline V gene lookup returns CDR1 MNHEY and CDR2 SMNVEV (reference sequence). The CDR3 is made up of 15 amino acids. The CDR3 DNA follows: TGTGCCAGCAGTCGAATTCAGAGGGGGCGAGAGACCCAGTACTTC. It specifies CASSRIQRGRETQYF.

The J gene is TRBJ2-7, the V gene TRBV28, with D possibly TRBD2 on 6 matching bases. The CDR3 extends over 15 amino acids. Germline V gene sequence: CDR1 MDHEN, CDR2 SYDVKM. V shed 5 bases and J shed 3 bases, with 17 bases lying between them. In nucleotides, the CDR3 is TGTGCCAGCAGTCCAATGACGGGACTGGGCTACGAGCAGTACTTC. Residues: CASSPMTGLGYEQYF. The whole variable domain, filled in from reference TRBV28 and TRBJ2-7, reads DVKVTQSSRYLVKRTGEKVFLECVQDMDHENMFWYRQDPGLGLRLIYFSYDVKMKEKGDIPEGYSVSREKKERFSLILESASTNQTSMYLCASSPMTGLGYEQYFGPGTRLTVT.

The V call is TRBV6-6, the J call TRBJ1-1; 8 nucleotides align to TRBD1. The CDR3 has 14 residues. The junction had 3 bases not matched to a gene; V was cut back by 5 bases and J by 1 base. Germline V gene sequence: CDR1 MNHNY, CDR2 SVGAGI (reference sequence). CDR3 in amino acids: CASSPRGRNTEAFF. CDR3 nucleotides: TGTGCCAGCAGTCCCAGGGGGCGGAACACTGAAGCTTTCTTT.

V is TRBV25-1 and J is TRBJ2-1; D is unresolved. Trimming removed 4 bases at V and 6 bases at J, with 4 bases between. The germline V gene has CDR1 MGHDK and CDR2 SYGVNS. CDR3 size: 11 residues. The CDR3 loop reads CASSAINEQFF. The DNA for the CDR3 is TGTGCCAGCAGTGCTATCAATGAGCAGTTCTTC.

Here the CDR3 DNA reads TGTGCCTGGAGTGTACGAGGGGGCTCACCCCTCCACTTT. This sequence encodes CAWSVRGGSPLHF. The chain links TRBV30 to TRBJ1-6, with 7 bases identical to TRBD1. Germline CDR1 and CDR2: GTSNPN and SVGIG (reference sequence). This CDR3 contains 13 residues. V shed 0 bases and J 10 bases; nucleotides not matched to a gene: 3.

This chain's CDR3 is CASSQTPGTGFSQPQHF. The CDR3 region has the DNA TGCGCCAGCAGCCAAACTCCGGGGACAGGATTTAGTCAGCCCCAGCATTTT. The genes are TRBV4-1 and TRBJ1-5; 8 nucleotides line up with TRBD1. Germline V lookup: CDR1 MGHRA, CDR2 YSYEKL. The CDR3 length is 17 residues. V shed 2 bases, J shed 6 bases, and the junction held 12 bases outside the gene matches.

The gene calls are TRBV6-5 and TRBJ1-3; D may be TRBD1 (6 bases). Per the germline V gene, CDR1 is MNHEY and CDR2 is SVGAGI. Trimming took 5 bases from V and 1 from J, leaving 9 bases between them. This CDR3 has 14 residues. The CDR3 loop reads CASSHGTSGNTIYF. The DNA of the CDR3 is TGTGCCAGCAGTCACGGGACATCTGGAAACACCATATATTTT.

The chain recombines TRBV2 with TRBJ2-3; D is undetermined. Between the trimmed V and J ends, which lost 3 bases and 4 bases, there was a span of 14 bases. This CDR3 comprises 15 residues. The germline V gene encodes CDR1 SNHLY and CDR2 FYNNEI. In nucleotides, the CDR3 is TGTGCCAGCAGTGATCTCCACCTAAGTGCAGATACGCAGTATTTT. It is translated as CASSDLHLSADTQYF.

The V and J genes are TRBV30 and TRBJ2-7, with 12 bases that match TRBD1. V lost 2 bases to trimming and J lost 3 bases; unmatched junction nucleotides: 8. Germline CDR1 GTSNPN, CDR2 SVGIG (reference sequence). This CDR3 has 16 residues. The DNA of the CDR3 is TGTGCCTGGAGTTCCATTAGGGACAGGGGGCTCTACGAGCAGTACTTC. Protein product: CAWSSIRDRGLYEQYF. Combining the CDR3 with reference TRBV30 and TRBJ2-7 gives the whole variable domain SQTIHQWPATLVQPVGSPLSLECTVEGTSNPNLYWYRQAAGRGLQLLFYSVGIGQISSEVPQNLSASRPQDRQFILSSKKLLLSDSGFYLCAWSSIRDRGLYEQYFGPGTRLTVT.

This clone turned up a few times. The chain carries TRBV9 and TRBJ1-5, with 7 bases identical to TRBD1. V trimming: 3 bases; J trimming: 4 bases; junction bases outside the gene matches: 10. From germline, CDR1 is SGDLS and CDR2 YYNGEE. This CDR3 has 16 amino acids. The DNA for the CDR3 is TGTGCCAGCAGCGGCGGACAGGCGTGGGCTAATCAGCCCCAGCATTTT. Protein: CASSGGQAWANQPQHF.

The CDR3 sequence: CASSRRGRAYEQYF. The CDR3 region has the DNA TGTGCCAGCAGCCGGAGGGGTAGGGCCTACGAGCAGTACTTC. The chain links TRBV27 to TRBJ2-7; D possibly corresponds to TRBD2 (6 bases). CDR1 and CDR2 from the germline V gene are MNHEY and SMNVEV (reference sequence). The V end was cut by 6 bases, the J end by 2 bases, with 14 bases between. The CDR3 covers 14 residues.

The rearrangement links TRBV11-2 to TRBJ1-4, with D possibly matching TRBD1 (6 bases). The CDR3 has 15 residues. The germline gives CDR1 SGHAT, CDR2 FQNNGV. The germline V and J ends were trimmed by 2 bases and 8 bases, with 15 bases remaining between them. In nucleotides, the CDR3 is TGTGCCAGCAGCTTATCAGGCAGGGGACGCGAAAAACTGTTTTTT. Encoded protein: CASSLSGRGREKLFF.

The chain joins TRBV27 to TRBJ2-5, with D possibly TRBD2 on 6 matching bases. The V end lost 6 bases, the J end lost 4 bases, and 15 bases lay between the germline ends. CDR1 is MNHEY, CDR2 SMNVEV, per germline (reference sequence). This CDR3 has 14 residues. CDR3 DNA sequence: TGTGCCAGCAGCCTTGGGGGGTCGGGAGAGACCCAGTACTTC. Its translation: CASSLGGSGETQYF.

The genes are TRBV9 and TRBJ1-1, with 8 bases matching TRBD1. V gave up 8 bases and J gave up 4 bases; unmatched junction bases: 7. Germline CDR1 SGDLS, CDR2 YYNGEE. The length of the CDR3 is 13 residues. DNA of the CDR3: TGTGCCAGAGACAGGGGAAGTAGCACTGAAGCTTTCTTT. Residues: CARDRGSSTEAFF.